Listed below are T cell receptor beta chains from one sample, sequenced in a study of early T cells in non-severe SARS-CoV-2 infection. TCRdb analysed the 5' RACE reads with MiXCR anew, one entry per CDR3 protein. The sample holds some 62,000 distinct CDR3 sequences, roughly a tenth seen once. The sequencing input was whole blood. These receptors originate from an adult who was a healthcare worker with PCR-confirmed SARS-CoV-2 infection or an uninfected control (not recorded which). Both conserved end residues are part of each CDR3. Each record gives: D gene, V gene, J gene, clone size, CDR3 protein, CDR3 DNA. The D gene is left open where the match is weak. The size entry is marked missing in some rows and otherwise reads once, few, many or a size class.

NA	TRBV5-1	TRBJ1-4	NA	CASSLGPEGEKLFF	TGCGCCAGCAGCTTGGGCCCGGAAGGTGAAAAACTGTTTTTT
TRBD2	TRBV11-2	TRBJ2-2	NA	CASSHGTSGANTGELFF	TGTGCCAGCAGCCATGGGACTAGCGGCGCGAACACCGGGGAGCTGTTTTTT
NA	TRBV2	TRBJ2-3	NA	CASSRADGTDTQYF	TGTGCCAGCTCACGGGCGGACGGCACAGATACGCAGTATTTT
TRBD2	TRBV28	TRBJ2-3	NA	CASSIPLAEGDTQYF	TGTGCCAGCAGTATACCACTAGCGGAGGGAGATACGCAGTATTTT
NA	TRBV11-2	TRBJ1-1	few	CASSGYRDKNTEAFF	TGTGCCAGCAGCGGGTACCGGGACAAGAACACTGAAGCTTTCTTT
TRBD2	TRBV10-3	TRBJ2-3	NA	CAISDSGGNTDTQYF	TGTGCCATCAGTGATTCGGGGGGAAACACAGATACGCAGTATTTT
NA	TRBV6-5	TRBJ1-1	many	CASSYSTGMGTKAFF	TGTGCCAGCAGTTACTCTACAGGAATGGGGACCAAAGCTTTCTTT
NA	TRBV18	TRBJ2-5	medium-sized	CASSPQETQYF	TGTGCCAGCAGTCCACAAGAGACCCAGTACTTC
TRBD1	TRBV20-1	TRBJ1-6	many	CSAGQGGSPLHF	TGCAGTGCTGGACAGGGCGGTTCACCCCTCCACTTT
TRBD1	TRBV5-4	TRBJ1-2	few	CASSPPGTGGGGYTF	TGTGCCAGCAGCCCCCCCGGGACAGGGGGCGGCGGCTACACCTTC
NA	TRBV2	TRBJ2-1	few	CATRTASSYNEQFF	TGTGCCACACGGACCGCCAGCTCCTACAATGAGCAGTTCTTC
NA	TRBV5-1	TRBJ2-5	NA	CASSPMLGGAQETQYF	TGCGCCAGCTCCCCGATGTTGGGGGGCGCTCAAGAGACCCAGTACTTC
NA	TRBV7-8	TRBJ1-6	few	CASSLLAGEPTTLHF	TGTGCCAGCAGCTTATTGGCAGGGGAACCCACCACCCTCCACTTT
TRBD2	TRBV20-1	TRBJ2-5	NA	CSARGLAGHRETQYF	TGCAGTGCTAGAGGACTAGCGGGGCACCGGGAGACCCAGTACTTC
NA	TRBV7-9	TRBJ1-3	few	CASSLAGPRNTIYF	TGTGCCAGCAGCTTAGCGGGGCCACGAAACACCATATATTTT
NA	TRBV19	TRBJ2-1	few	CASSIAGPHNEQFF	TGTGCCAGTAGTATAGCGGGACCCCACAATGAGCAGTTCTTC
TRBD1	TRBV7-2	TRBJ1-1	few	CASSPGTGVEMNTEAFF	TGTGCCAGCAGCCCCGGGACAGGGGTGGAGATGAACACTGAAGCTTTCTTT
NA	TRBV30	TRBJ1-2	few	CAWTSLRNYGYTF	TGTGCCTGGACATCCCTGAGAAACTATGGCTACACCTTC
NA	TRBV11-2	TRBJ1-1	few	CASSFDRPETEAFF	TGTGCCAGCAGCTTTGACAGGCCCGAGACTGAAGCTTTCTTT
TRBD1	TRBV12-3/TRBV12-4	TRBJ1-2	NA	CASSSNDRVNGYTF	TGTGCCAGCAGTTCCAACGACAGGGTGAATGGCTACACCTTC
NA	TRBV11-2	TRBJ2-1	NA	CASSLETVSSYNEQFF	TGTGCCAGCAGCTTAGAAACAGTGAGCTCCTACAATGAGCAGTTCTTC
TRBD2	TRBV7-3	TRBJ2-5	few	CASSLAGGRETQYF	TGTGCCAGCAGCTTAGCGGGGGGGAGAGAGACCCAGTACTTC
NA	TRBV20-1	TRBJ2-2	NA	CSARDYLRPTGELFF	TGCAGTGCTCGAGACTATTTAAGGCCCACCGGGGAGCTGTTTTTT
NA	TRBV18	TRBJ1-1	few	CASSLSRGGTEAFF	TGTGCCAGCTCCCTTTCCCGGGGTGGCACTGAAGCTTTCTTT
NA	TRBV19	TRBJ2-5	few	CASSPGGGKETQYF	TGTGCCAGTAGTCCCGGTGGCGGGAAGGAGACCCAGTACTTC
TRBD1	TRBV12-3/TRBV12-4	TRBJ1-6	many	CASSSRQGTNSPLHF	TGTGCCAGCAGTTCAAGACAGGGAACTAATTCACCCCTCCACTTT
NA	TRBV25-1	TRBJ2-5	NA	CASSGQTQYF	TGTGCCAGCAGTGGGCAGACCCAGTACTTC
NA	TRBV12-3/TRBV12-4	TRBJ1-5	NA	CASSSMGVYQPQHF	TGTGCCAGCAGTTCGATGGGGGTTTATCAGCCCCAGCATTTT
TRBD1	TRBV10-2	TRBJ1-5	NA	CASRDQTGPSSNQPQHF	TGCGCCAGCAGGGATCAGACAGGGCCGTCGAGCAATCAGCCCCAGCATTTT
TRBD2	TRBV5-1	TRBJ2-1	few	CASSLEGGKGYNEQFF	TGCGCCAGCAGCTTGGAGGGAGGGAAGGGCTACAATGAGCAGTTCTTC
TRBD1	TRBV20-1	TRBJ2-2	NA	CSARQGPNTGELFF	TGCAGTGCCAGACAGGGACCGAACACCGGGGAGCTGTTTTTT
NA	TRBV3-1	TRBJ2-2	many	CASSQDRVTGELFF	TGTGCCAGCAGCCAAGATCGAGTGACCGGGGAGCTGTTTTTT
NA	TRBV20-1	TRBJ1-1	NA	CSARRWMGTEAFF	TGCAGTGCTAGACGATGGATGGGAACTGAAGCTTTCTTT
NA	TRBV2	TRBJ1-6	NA	CASSEIPNSPLHF	TGTGCCAGCAGTGAAATCCCAAATTCACCCCTCCACTTT
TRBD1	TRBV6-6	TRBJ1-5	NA	CASSSRTGSLPQHF	TGTGCCAGCAGTTCCCGGACAGGGAGTCTGCCCCAGCATTTT
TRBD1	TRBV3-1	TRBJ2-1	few	CASSPRTGGNNEQFF	TGTGCCAGCAGCCCGAGGACAGGGGGAAACAATGAGCAGTTCTTC
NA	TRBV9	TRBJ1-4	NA	CARIIGGRRFF	TGTGCCAGGATAATCGGGGGTCGGAGGTTTTTT
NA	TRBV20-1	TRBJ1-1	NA	CSASHPLSQGGAFF	TGCAGTGCTAGTCACCCCTTGAGCCAAGGTGGAGCTTTCTTT
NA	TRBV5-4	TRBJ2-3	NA	CASSSRTLSSTDTQYF	TGTGCCAGCAGCTCTCGCACGCTGTCTAGCACAGATACGCAGTATTTT
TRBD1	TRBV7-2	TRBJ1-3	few	CASSYDRGSGNTIYF	TGTGCCAGCAGCTATGACAGGGGTTCCGGAAACACCATATATTTT
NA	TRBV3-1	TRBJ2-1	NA	CASSQGPRSYNEQFF	TGTGCCAGCAGCCAAGGACCTCGCTCCTACAATGAGCAGTTCTTC
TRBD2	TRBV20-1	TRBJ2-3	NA	CSASGGADTQYF	TGCAGTGCTAGCGGGGGGGCAGATACGCAGTATTTT
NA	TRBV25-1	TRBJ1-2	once	CASSAMKSGTYTF	TGTGCCAGCAGTGCGATGAAGTCAGGAACCTACACCTTC
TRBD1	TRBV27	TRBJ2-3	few	CASSATTPHRGLGDTQYF	TGTGCCAGCAGCGCAACGACCCCCCACAGGGGGCTAGGGGATACGCAGTATTTT
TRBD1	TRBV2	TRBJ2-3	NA	CASSVSGQGRGDTQYF	TGTGCCAGCAGTGTATCGGGACAGGGACGTGGAGATACGCAGTATTTT
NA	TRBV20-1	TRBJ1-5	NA	CSASPDGRNQPQHF	TGCAGTGCTAGCCCGGACGGACGCAATCAGCCCCAGCATTTT
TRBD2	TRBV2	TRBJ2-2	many	CASRTPGLATGELFF	TGTGCCAGCAGGACGCCGGGACTAGCTACCGGGGAGCTGTTTTTT
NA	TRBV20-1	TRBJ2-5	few	CSARAGRETQYF	TGCAGTGCTAGAGCCGGTAGAGAGACCCAGTACTTC
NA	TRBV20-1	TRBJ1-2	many	CSATLKGYGYTF	TGCAGTGCTACTCTGAAGGGCTATGGCTACACCTTC
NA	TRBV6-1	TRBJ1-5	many	CASEAVDSNQPQHF	TGTGCCAGCGAAGCAGTGGATAGCAATCAGCCCCAGCATTTT
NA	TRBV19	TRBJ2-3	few	CASSIGDRLSTDTQYF	TGTGCCAGTAGTATCGGCGACAGGCTTAGCACAGATACGCAGTATTTT
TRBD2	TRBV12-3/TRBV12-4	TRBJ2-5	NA	CASSKGLAGSYQETQYF	TGTGCCAGCAGTAAGGGACTAGCGGGCTCGTACCAAGAGACCCAGTACTTC
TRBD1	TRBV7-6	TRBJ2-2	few	CASSSYYRGLATGELFF	TGTGCCAGCAGCTCATACTACAGGGGGCTGGCCACCGGGGAGCTGTTTTTT
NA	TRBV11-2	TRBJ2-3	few	CASGITDTQYF	TGTGCCAGCGGAATCACAGATACGCAGTATTTT
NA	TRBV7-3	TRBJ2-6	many	CASLDSSGANVLTF	TGTGCCAGCTTGGACAGCTCTGGGGCCAACGTCCTGACTTTC
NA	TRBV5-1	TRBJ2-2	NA	CASSLAGIKTGELFF	TGCGCCAGCAGCTTGGCCGGGATTAAAACCGGGGAGCTGTTTTTT
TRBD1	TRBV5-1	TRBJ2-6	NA	CASSLTGGSGANVLTF	TGCGCCAGCAGCCTGACAGGGGGCTCTGGGGCCAACGTCCTGACTTTC
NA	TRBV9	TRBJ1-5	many	CASSVDGKGNQPQHF	TGTGCCAGCAGCGTAGATGGGAAGGGCAATCAGCCCCAGCATTTT